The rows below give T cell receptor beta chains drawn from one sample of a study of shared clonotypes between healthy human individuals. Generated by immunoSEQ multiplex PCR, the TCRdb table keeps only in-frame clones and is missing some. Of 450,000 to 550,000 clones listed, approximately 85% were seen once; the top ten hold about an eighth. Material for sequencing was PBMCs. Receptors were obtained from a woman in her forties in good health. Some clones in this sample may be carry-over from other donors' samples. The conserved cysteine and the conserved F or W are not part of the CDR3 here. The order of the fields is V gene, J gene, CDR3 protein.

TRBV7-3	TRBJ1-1	ASSFRRNTEAF
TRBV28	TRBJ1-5	ASSSPGYQPQH
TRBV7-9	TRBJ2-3	ASSLVGTSRTDTQY
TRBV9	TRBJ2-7	ASLREGRSYEQY
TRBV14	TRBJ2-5	ASSSGLAGVETQY
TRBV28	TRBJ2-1	ASSFTSGSYNEQF
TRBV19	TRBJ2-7	ASSIPGLSSEQY
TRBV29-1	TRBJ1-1	SVQVNTEAF
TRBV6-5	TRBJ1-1	ASSYEPVQGTEAF
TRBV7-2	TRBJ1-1	ASSLGQGVNTEAF
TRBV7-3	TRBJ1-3	ASSFGPFGNTIY
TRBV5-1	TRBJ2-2	ASSSPLSGNTGELF
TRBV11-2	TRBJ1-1	ASSRERTEAF
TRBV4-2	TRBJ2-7	ASSQDFGGGPYEQY
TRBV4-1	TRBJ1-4	ASRSGVRVGEKLF
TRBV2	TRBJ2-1	ASSPYNEQF
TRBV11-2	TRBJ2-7	ASSLEASGISYEQY
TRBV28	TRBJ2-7	ASSFSGPTRGEQY
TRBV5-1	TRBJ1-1	ASRILQGWNTEAF
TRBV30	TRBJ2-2	ASFPFPGLAGGPRGELF
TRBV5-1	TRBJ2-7	ASSSGLASYEQY
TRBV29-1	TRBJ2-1	SASVAGSYNEQF
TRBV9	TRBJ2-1	ASSVAPGGIWNEQF
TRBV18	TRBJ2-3	ASSPSLTGTDTQY
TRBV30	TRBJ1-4	AWSVMGRSNEKLF
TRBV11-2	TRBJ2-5	ASSLSGPGGETQY